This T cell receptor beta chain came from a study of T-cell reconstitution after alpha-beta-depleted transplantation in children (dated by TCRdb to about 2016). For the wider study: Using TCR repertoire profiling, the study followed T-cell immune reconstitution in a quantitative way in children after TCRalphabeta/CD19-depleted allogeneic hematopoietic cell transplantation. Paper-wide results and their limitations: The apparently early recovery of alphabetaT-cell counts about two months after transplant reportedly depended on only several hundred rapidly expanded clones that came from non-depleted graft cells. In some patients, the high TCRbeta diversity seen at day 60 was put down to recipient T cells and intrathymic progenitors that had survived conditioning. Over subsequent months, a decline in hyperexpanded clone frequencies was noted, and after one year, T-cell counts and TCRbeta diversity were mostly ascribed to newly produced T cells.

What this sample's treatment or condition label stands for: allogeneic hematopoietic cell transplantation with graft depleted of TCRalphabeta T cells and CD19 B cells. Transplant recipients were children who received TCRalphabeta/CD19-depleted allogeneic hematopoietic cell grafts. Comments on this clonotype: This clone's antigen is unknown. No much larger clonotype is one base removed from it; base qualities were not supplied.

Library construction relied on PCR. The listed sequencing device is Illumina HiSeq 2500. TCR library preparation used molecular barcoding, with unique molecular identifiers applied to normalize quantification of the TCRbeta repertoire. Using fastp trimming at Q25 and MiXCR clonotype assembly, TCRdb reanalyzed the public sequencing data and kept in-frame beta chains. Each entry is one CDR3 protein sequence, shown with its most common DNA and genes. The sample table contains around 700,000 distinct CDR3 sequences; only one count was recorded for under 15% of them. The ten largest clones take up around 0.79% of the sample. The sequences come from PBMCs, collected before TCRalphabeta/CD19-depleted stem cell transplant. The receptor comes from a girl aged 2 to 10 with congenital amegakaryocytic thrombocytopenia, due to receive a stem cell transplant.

The encoded CDR3 is CSARPLGTDTQYF. The nucleotides read TGCAGTGCTAGACCCCTAGGCACAGATACGCAGTATTTT. The chain is encoded by TRBV20-1 joined to TRBJ2-3; no D gene can be assigned with confidence. V loses 2 bases, J loses 1 base, and the germline ends lie 7 bases apart. In the germline V gene (reference sequence), CDR1 corresponds to DFQATT and CDR2 to SNEGSKA. The cysteine opens and the phenylalanine closes a CDR3 of 13 amino acids. Only the CDR3 DNA is retained, 39 bases long and in frame from the first base.